The TCR beta chain under discussion was sequenced for a study of cytomegalovirus exposure and HLA in healthy donors. Germline values: CDR1 LNHNV, CDR2 YYDKDF (reference sequence). V dropped 9 bases and J dropped 0 bases, with 12 bases sitting between them. The CDR3 length is 14 residues. PCR primers comprised 60 Vbeta and 13 Jbeta primers. The table came from immunoSEQ multiplex PCR; TCRdb's copy has only in-frame clones and leaves some out. The sample has about 200,000 clones; approximately 85% are singletons. This receptor was obtained from a middle-aged woman in good health and CMV-seronegative. The chain employs TRBV15 and TRBJ2-1; D is undetermined. The sample taken for sequencing was PBMCs. CDR3 bases: TGTGCCACTCACTCGGGTGCCTCCTACAATGAGCAGTTCTTC. Protein: CATHSGASYNEQFF.